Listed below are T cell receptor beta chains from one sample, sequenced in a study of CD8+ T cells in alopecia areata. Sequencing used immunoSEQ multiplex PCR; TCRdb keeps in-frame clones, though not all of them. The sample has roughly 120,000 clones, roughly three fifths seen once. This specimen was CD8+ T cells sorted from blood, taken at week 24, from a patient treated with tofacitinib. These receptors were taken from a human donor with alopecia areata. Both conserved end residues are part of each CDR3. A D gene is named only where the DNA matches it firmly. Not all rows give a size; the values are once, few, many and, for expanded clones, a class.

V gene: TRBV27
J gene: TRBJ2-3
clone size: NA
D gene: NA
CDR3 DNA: TGTGCCAGCAGCCCTCGGGCGGGCACAGATACGCAGTATTTT
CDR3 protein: CASSPRAGTDTQYF

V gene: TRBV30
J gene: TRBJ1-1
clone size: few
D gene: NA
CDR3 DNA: TGTGCCTGGAGTACGGGTGTGCACACTGAAGCTTTCTTT
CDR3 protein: CAWSTGVHTEAFF

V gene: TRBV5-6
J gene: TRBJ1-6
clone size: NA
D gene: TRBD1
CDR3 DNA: TGTGCCAGCAGCTACCGACAGGGCATGTTTGATTCACCCCTCCACTTT
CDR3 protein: CASSYRQGMFDSPLHF

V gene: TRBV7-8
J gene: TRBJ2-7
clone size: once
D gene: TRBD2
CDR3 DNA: TGTGCCAGCAGCCCGACGCGGGGGTACGAGCAGTACTTC
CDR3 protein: CASSPTRGYEQYF

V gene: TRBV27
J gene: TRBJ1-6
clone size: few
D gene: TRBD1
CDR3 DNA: TGTGCCAGCAGTTTTACCGGGACAGGGTATTCACCCCTCCACTTT
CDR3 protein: CASSFTGTGYSPLHF

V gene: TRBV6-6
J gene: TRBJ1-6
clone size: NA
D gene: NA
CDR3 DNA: TGTGCCGGCTCGGGAGTCGATATAGGTTCACCCCTCCACTTT
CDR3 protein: CAGSGVDIGSPLHF

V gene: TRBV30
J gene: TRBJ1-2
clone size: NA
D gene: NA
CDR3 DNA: TGTGCCTGGGAGGGGACGTCCGACTATGGCTACACCTTC
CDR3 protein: CAWEGTSDYGYTF

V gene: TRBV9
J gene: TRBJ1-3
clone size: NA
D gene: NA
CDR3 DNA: TGTGCCAGCAGCATATCCGATGGAAACACCATATATTTT
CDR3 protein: CASSISDGNTIYF

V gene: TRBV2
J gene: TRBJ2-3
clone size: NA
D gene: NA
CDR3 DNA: TGTGCCAGCAGGCCTCAACGCGAGGGGGCAGATACGCAGTATTTT
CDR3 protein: CASRPQREGADTQYF

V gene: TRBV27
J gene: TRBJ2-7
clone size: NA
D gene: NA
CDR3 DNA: TGTGCCAGCAGCTACGGCCCGGCCTGGGAGCAGTACTTC
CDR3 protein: CASSYGPAWEQYF

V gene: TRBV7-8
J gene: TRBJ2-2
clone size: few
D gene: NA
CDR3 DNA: TGTGCCAGCAGCTTATCGGCACTTACCGGGGAGCTGTTTTTT
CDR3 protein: CASSLSALTGELFF

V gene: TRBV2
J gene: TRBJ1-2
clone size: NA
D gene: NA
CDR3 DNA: TGTGCCAGCAGTGAGAGTCTGGCAGGCGCGAACTATGGCTACACCTTC
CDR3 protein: CASSESLAGANYGYTF

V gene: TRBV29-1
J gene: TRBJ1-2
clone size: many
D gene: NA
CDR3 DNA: TGCAGCGTTGAAGATATGGGGCAGGGTGGTGGCTACACCTTC
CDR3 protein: CSVEDMGQGGGYTF

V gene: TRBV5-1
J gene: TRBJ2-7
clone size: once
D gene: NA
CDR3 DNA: TGCGCCAGCAGCTTGGAGTCTTTCTACGAGCAGTACTTC
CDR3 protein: CASSLESFYEQYF

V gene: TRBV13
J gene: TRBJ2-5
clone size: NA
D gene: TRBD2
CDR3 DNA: TGTGCCAGCAGCCCCGGGAGGGACTCGGCCCAGTACTTC
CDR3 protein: CASSPGRDSAQYF